Following are 26 T cell receptor beta chains from one sample sequenced in a study of T cell responses to AZD1222 COVID-19 vaccine. TCRdb keeps only in-frame clones here, not all; method: immunoSEQ multiplex PCR. The table lists 110,000 to 150,000 clones, around 89% of them singletons. This specimen consisted of peripheral blood, obtained on day 0 of AZD1222 vaccination. These receptors originate from an adult in good health.

In this sample, this clone turned up a few times. V is TRBV9 and J is TRBJ1-2; 7 nucleotides match TRBD1. V gave up 3 bases and J gave up 2 bases; unmatched junction bases: 4. The germline V gene has CDR1 SGDLS and CDR2 YYNGEE. The CDR3 has 14 residues. Written as DNA, the CDR3 is TGTGCCAGCAGCGCCCAAGGGGGCAACTATGGCTACACCTTC. This encodes CASSAQGGNYGYTF.

In its sample, this clone was seen once. At one end, the junction sequence differs from germline, possibly due to a read error. The rearrangement links TRBV7-7 to TRBJ2-1; possibly TRBD2 for D (6 bases). The CDR3 is 14 amino acids. Germline V lookup: CDR1 SSHAT, CDR2 FNYEAQ (reference sequence). The CDR3 nucleotides are TGTGCTAGCAGCCGTGGGGGGTCCTACAATGAGCAGTTCTTC. It encodes CASSRGGSYNEQFF.

V is TRBV6-2 or TRBV6-3 and J is TRBJ2-5; D gene uncertain. Trimming stripped 4 bases from V and 5 bases from J, with 23 bases between. CDR1 is MNHEY, CDR2 SVGEGT, per germline. The CDR3 contains 17 residues. DNA of the CDR3: TGTGCCAGCAGTTCGTCACTCTCGGTACCCTTGTGGGAGACCCAGTACTTC. It encodes CASSSSLSVPLWETQYF.

The chain recombines TRBV7-9 with TRBJ1-2, with D unclear. Trimming left V 8 bases short and J 6 bases short, with 7 bases between. Germline values: CDR1 SEHNR, CDR2 FQNEAQ (reference sequence). The CDR3 length is 10 residues. The CDR3 spells CASAGDGYTF. In DNA form, the CDR3 reads TGTGCCAGCGCCGGGGATGGCTACACCTTC.

The rearrangement joins TRBV19 to TRBJ2-7; TRBD1 might be the D (6 bases). Germline CDR1 and CDR2: LNHDA and SQIVND (reference sequence). CDR3 length: 15 residues. V was cut by 6 bases and J by 6 bases, with 21 bases left in between. CDR3 residues: CASSYGTQGPGEQYF. CDR3 bases: TGTGCCAGTAGCTATGGGACACAGGGTCCAGGCGAGCAGTACTTC.

The chain has TRBV19 and TRBJ2-1; no clear D. Trimming stripped 7 bases from V and 4 bases from J, with 17 bases between. CDR1 is LNHDA, CDR2 SQIVND, per germline (reference sequence). This CDR3 is 15 amino acids long. CDR3 sequence reads: CASKGLAERYNEQFF. DNA of the CDR3: TGTGCCAGTAAGGGCCTCGCTGAGAGATACAATGAGCAGTTCTTC.

The chain recombines TRBV6-5 with TRBJ1-4, with 7 bases matching TRBD1. Losses at the gene ends were 2 bases for V and 8 bases for J; bases not matched to a gene: 11. The CDR3 is 16 amino acids. Germline CDR1 is MNHEY and CDR2 is SVGAGI. As DNA, the CDR3 is TGTGCCAGCAGTTACATTTCCCCAGGGGGTGGGGAAAAACTGTTTTTT. Protein sequence: CASSYISPGGGEKLFF.

This sequence joins TRBV18 and TRBJ2-2; tentatively, D is TRBD2 (5 bases). This CDR3 region has 15 residues. The V gene's germline CDR1 is KGHSH and CDR2 LQKENI. The ends were cut back, 3 bases at V and 3 bases at J, with 11 bases in the middle. The CDR3 loop is CASSPRLADTGELFF. The CDR3 DNA is TGTGCCAGCTCACCGCGGCTAGCCGACACCGGGGAGCTGTTTTTT.

This chain joins TRBV5-1 and TRBJ1-1, with a tentative D call TRBD1 (5 bases). The CDR3 contains 12 residues. Germline V gives CDR1 SGHRS, CDR2 YFSETQ. The ends were cut back, 5 bases at V and 7 bases at J, with 12 bases in the middle. CDR3 region: CASRVTADEAFF. CDR3 coding DNA: TGCGCCAGCAGAGTGACAGCAGATGAAGCTTTCTTT.

The chain couples TRBV21-1 to TRBJ2-7; the table's D gene call, TRBD1, was not cross checked with the DNA. TRBV21-1 is a known pseudogene. The CDR3 extends over 21 amino acids. The CDR3 sequence: CASSKVAVHPTEGAFGYEQYF. Written as DNA, the CDR3 is TGTGCCAGCAGCAAAGTAGCCGTACATCCCACTGAGGGGGCGTTTGGCTACGAGCAGTACTTC.

The genes are TRBV7-9 and TRBJ1-2, with D unclear. The CDR3 runs 12 residues. The V and J ends lost 4 bases and 4 bases respectively, with 7 bases between them. The germline CDR1 and CDR2 sequences are SEHNR and FQNEAQ (reference sequence). In DNA form, the CDR3 reads TGTGCCAGCAGCTCCCGGTCCTATGGCTACACCTTC. Encoded protein: CASSSRSYGYTF.

The V call is TRBV3-1 (or the pseudogene TRBV3-2), the J call TRBJ1-1; the D gene is possibly TRBD1 (5 bases). V was pared by 3 bases and J by 0 bases, with 8 bases between. There are 14 residues in the CDR3. The germline CDR1 and CDR2 sequences are LGHDT and YNNKEL (reference sequence). The CDR3 is CASSQLGVNTEAFF. The CDR3 DNA reads as TGTGCCAGCAGCCAGCTAGGGGTGAACACTGAAGCTTTCTTT.

The rearrangement links TRBV19 to TRBJ1-1; D call uncertain. The germline CDR1 and CDR2 sequences are LNHDA and SQIVND (reference sequence). The CDR3 is 13 residues long. V shed 8 bases and J shed 1 base, with 11 bases lying between them. In DNA form, the CDR3 reads TGTGCCAGTCTACACAGAAAGAACACTGAAGCTTTCTTT. It translates to CASLHRKNTEAFF.

The CDR3 reads CASSLRKKIPGQDTEAFF. Here the CDR3 DNA reads TGTGCCAGCAGCTTACGAAAAAAAATACCGGGACAAGACACTGAAGCTTTCTTT. The J gene is TRBJ1-1, the V gene TRBV7-2, with a tentative D call TRBD1 (6 bases). Trimming took 2 bases from V and 3 from J, leaving 22 bases between them. There are 18 residues in the CDR3. Germline V gene lookup returns CDR1 SGHTA and CDR2 FQGNSA. The whole variable domain, remainder taken from reference TRBV7-2 and TRBJ1-1, is GAGVSQSPSNKVTEKGKDVELRCDPISGHTALYWYRQSLGQGLEFLIYFQGNSAPDKSGLPSDRFSAERTGGSVSTLTIQRTQQEDSAVYLCASSLRKKIPGQDTEAFFGQGTRLTVV.

The chain has TRBV19 and TRBJ1-2; D might be TRBD1 (6 bases). Trimming removed 5 bases at V and 4 bases at J, with 17 bases between. Germline CDR1 LNHDA, CDR2 SQIVND (reference sequence). The CDR3 extends over 15 amino acids. CDR3 amino acids: CASSATGLGGYGYTF. DNA of the CDR3: TGTGCCAGTAGTGCCACAGGGCTAGGGGGCTATGGCTACACCTTC.

The chain joins TRBV19 to TRBJ2-7; D might be TRBD2 (5 bases). Germline CDR1 LNHDA, CDR2 SQIVND (reference sequence). With 6 bases removed from V and 3 bases from J, the gap between germline ends came to 15 bases. CDR3 size: 14 residues. In nucleotides, the CDR3 is TGTGCCAGTAGGGGAGACGGGGTTCACTACGAGCAGTACTTC. It is translated as CASRGDGVHYEQYF.

This chain connects TRBV21-1 to TRBJ1-5; TRBD1, the table's D call, was not compared with the DNA. TRBV21-1 is a documented pseudogene. The CDR3 spans 14 residues. The DNA for the CDR3 is TGTGCCAGCATCTACAGGGGGCTCGGTCAGCCCCAGCATTTT. Translation gives CASIYRGLGQPQHF.

The V gene is TRBV29-1, the J gene TRBJ1-1; tentatively, D is TRBD1 (6 bases). With 5 bases removed from V and 0 bases from J, the gap between germline ends came to 10 bases. The germline CDR1 and CDR2 sequences are SQVTM and ANQGSEA. This CDR3 has 13 amino acids. The CDR3 DNA sequence: TGCAGCGTTTACAGGGTCTTGAACACTGAAGCTTTCTTT. As protein: CSVYRVLNTEAFF.

V gene TRBV30 combines with J gene TRBJ2-7; D unclear. The CDR3 loop spans 14 amino acids. CDR1 is GTSNPN and CDR2 is SVGIG in the germline V gene (reference sequence). Trimming removed 2 bases from V and 5 bases from J, with 16 bases in between. CDR3 loop: CAWSKTLYTDEQYF. Written as DNA, the CDR3 is TGTGCCTGGAGTAAGACGCTTTATACGGACGAGCAGTACTTC.

This chain uses TRBV12-5 with TRBJ1-2; 11 bases agree with TRBD1. This CDR3 contains 16 residues. Germline loops: CDR1 LGHNT, CDR2 FRNRAP. V lost 3 bases, J lost 6 bases, and 9 bases stayed unmatched. CDR3 bases: TGTGCTAGTGGTTTCCCCCCGGACAGGGGGCTTGATGGCTACACCTTC. Translating gives CASGFPPDRGLDGYTF.

This chain connects TRBV24-1 to TRBJ1-5, with a tentative D call TRBD1 (5 bases). Looked up from germline, CDR1 is KGHDR and CDR2 is SFDVKD. V was trimmed by 4 bases and J by 0 bases, leaving 9 bases between them. The CDR3 spans 15 residues. Written as DNA, the CDR3 is TGTGCCACCAGTGACGGGGGGTTTAGCAATCAGCCCCAGCATTTT. Translation gives CATSDGGFSNQPQHF.

DNA of the CDR3: TGTGCCAGCAGATATGACCGGGACAGGGAAAATGAGCAGTACTTC. The encoded protein is CASRYDRDRENEQYF. The chain carries TRBV6-5 and TRBJ2-7; TRBD1 agrees at 9 bases. The trim removed 6 bases at V and 7 bases at J, leaving 13 bases unmatched. In germline, CDR1 is MNHEY, CDR2 SVGAGI. The CDR3 extends over 15 amino acids.

This clone was counted once. The chain recombines TRBV19 with TRBJ1-3, with 10 positions matching TRBD1. V trimming: 3 bases; J trimming: 1 base; junction bases outside the gene matches: 3. Germline values: CDR1 LNHDA, CDR2 SQIVND (reference sequence). This CDR3 region has 16 residues. The chain's CDR3 is CASSITDRGSGNTIYF. The CDR3 bases are TGTGCCAGTAGTATCACGGACAGGGGGTCTGGAAACACCATATATTTT.

This rearrangement joins TRBV11-3 to TRBJ1-1; D is unresolved. This CDR3 has 15 residues. With 2 bases removed from V and 0 bases from J, the gap between germline ends came to 10 bases. Germline loops: CDR1 SGHNT, CDR2 YENEEA. The CDR3 nucleotides read TGTGCCAGCAGCTTACGCGGACGGATGAACACTGAAGCTTTCTTT. Amino acids: CASSLRGRMNTEAFF.

This chain links TRBV19 with TRBJ1-1; 8 positions agree with TRBD1. Per the germline V gene, CDR1 is LNHDA and CDR2 is SQIVND (reference sequence). The V and J ends lost 5 bases and 4 bases, in that order; junction bases with no gene match: 6. This CDR3 has 14 amino acids. The CDR3 nucleotides read TGTGCCAGTAGTCAAAACACAGGGGGCACTGAAGCTTTCTTT. Translated: CASSQNTGGTEAFF.

This clone was counted only a few times. Other DNA sequences of this sample code for an identical CDR3. This chain links TRBV28 with TRBJ1-2; no definite D call. Trimming removed 6 bases at V and 0 bases at J, with 5 bases between. CDR3 length: 12 residues. The germline CDR1 and CDR2 sequences are MDHEN and SYDVKM. CDR3 bases: TGTGCCAGCAGCATCACTAACTATGGCTACACCTTC. Protein sequence: CASSITNYGYTF.